The 14 T cell receptor beta chains below were found in one sample sequenced in a study of T cells after yellow fever vaccination. In TCRdb, the 5' RACE reads were re-called with MiXCR into one record per CDR3 protein. Among about 320,000 distinct CDR3 sequences listed, approximately 4.5% were seen once. Material: PBMCs, obtained 15 days after the yellow fever booster vaccination. These receptor sequences come from a man younger than 35 who received the YFV17D yellow fever vaccine.

This clonotype came up a few times. The chain uses TRBV20-1 and TRBJ2-2, with 9 bases lining up with TRBD1. V lost 3 bases to trimming and J lost 3 bases; unmatched junction nucleotides: 2. This CDR3 region has 14 residues. Germline assignment: CDR1 DFQATT and CDR2 SNEGSKA (reference sequence). CDR3 loop: CSARGTGYTGELFF. Written as DNA, the CDR3 is TGCAGTGCTAGGGGGACAGGGTACACCGGGGAGCTGTTTTTT.

In its sample, this clonotype was seen many times. This rearrangement joins TRBV27 to TRBJ2-1; a weak D match, TRBD1 (6 bases). Germline V gives CDR1 MNHEY, CDR2 SMNVEV (reference sequence). The length of the CDR3 is 14 residues. The V end was cut by 3 bases, the J end by 1 base, with 7 bases between. The DNA of the CDR3 is TGTGCCAGCAGTTTCACAGGGTCCTACAATGAGCAGTTCTTC. Translated: CASSFTGSYNEQFF.

This clonotype was counted ten times or more. The J gene is TRBJ1-5, the V gene TRBV4-1; unclear D gene. The length of the CDR3 is 14 residues. The V end was cut by 3 bases, the J end by 3 bases, with 9 bases between. Germline V CDR1 and CDR2: MGHRA, YSYEKL. The CDR3, as DNA: TGCGCCAGCAGCCACGGCAGGCTCAATCAGCCCCAGCATTTT. It specifies CASSHGRLNQPQHF.

V and J are TRBV27 and TRBJ1-5; no clear D. The V and J ends lost 2 bases and 9 bases respectively, with 11 bases between them. The CDR3 has 13 residues. The V gene's germline CDR1 is MNHEY and CDR2 SMNVEV (reference sequence). The DNA for the CDR3 is TGTGCCAGCAGTTTACAAACTAGCGGGCCCCAGCATTTT. It translates to CASSLQTSGPQHF.

This chain joins TRBV5-1 and TRBJ2-1; TRBD2 aligns across 10 bases. The CDR3 extends over 17 amino acids. V lost 4 bases to trimming and J lost 4 bases; unmatched junction nucleotides: 11. Germline assignment: CDR1 SGHRS and CDR2 YFSETQ. The CDR3 nucleotides read TGCGCCAGCAGCGCTGGCTTTGGTAGCGGGGGGTACAATGAGCAGTTCTTC. Residues: CASSAGFGSGGYNEQFF.

This sequence joins TRBV2 and TRBJ1-4; 7 bases line up with TRBD1. This CDR3 is built from 15 residues. V shed 5 bases, J shed 1 base, and the junction held 4 bases outside the gene matches. From germline, CDR1 is SNHLY and CDR2 FYNNEI. The CDR3 loop reads CASSRDSGTNEKLFF. CDR3 coding DNA: TGTGCCAGCAGTCGGGACAGCGGAACTAATGAAAAACTGTTTTTT.

Only a few counts were recorded for this clonotype. The gene calls are TRBV20-1 and TRBJ1-2; no firm D call. There are 14 residues in the CDR3. Germline V gene data show CDR1 as DFQATT and CDR2 as SNEGSKA (reference sequence). V shed 5 bases and J shed 4 bases, with 17 bases lying between them. CDR3 sequence reads: CSAGTEWAPYGYTF. CDR3 nucleotides: TGCAGTGCTGGCACCGAATGGGCTCCCTATGGCTACACCTTC.

The sample holds many counts of this clonotype. This chain joins TRBV5-1 and TRBJ1-2, with a weak D call TRBD1 (5 bases). The CDR3 is 13 residues long. The ends were cut back, 4 bases at V and 8 bases at J, with 15 bases in the middle. From germline, CDR1 is SGHRS and CDR2 YFSETQ. CDR3 region: CASSPGGEQGYTF. CDR3 DNA: TGCGCCAGCAGCCCGGGAGGGGAACAAGGCTACACCTTC. The variable domain in full, with the rest retrieved from reference TRBV5-1 and TRBJ1-2, is KAGVTQTPRYLIKTRGQQVTLSCSPISGHRSVSWYQQTPGQGLQFLFEYFSETQRNKGNFPGRFSGRQFSNSRSEMNVSTLELGDSALYLCASSPGGEQGYTFGSGTRLTVV.

This clonotype was detected only a few times. The chain is built from TRBV25-1 and TRBJ1-6; D unresolved. V lost 1 base, J lost 8 bases, and 6 bases lay in between. Germline V gives CDR1 MGHDK, CDR2 SYGVNS. The CDR3 totals 13 residues. The CDR3 DNA reads as TGTGCCAGCAGTGAATCTTCCGATTCACCCCTCCACTTT. This sequence encodes CASSESSDSPLHF.

This clonotype was observed at least ten times. This chain uses TRBV20-1 with TRBJ1-5, with D uncertain. The germline V gene encodes CDR1 DFQATT and CDR2 SNEGSKA (reference sequence). The CDR3 is made up of 14 amino acids. V gave up 0 bases and J gave up 3 bases, with 9 bases separating them. The CDR3 reads CSARELQFNQPQHF. CDR3 sequence (DNA): TGCAGTGCTAGAGAGCTACAGTTCAATCAGCCCCAGCATTTT.

This clonotype was observed at least ten times. V is TRBV7-8 and J is TRBJ2-6, with D maybe TRBD2 (6 bases). The CDR3 is 18 residues long. The germline gives CDR1 SGHVS, CDR2 FQNEAQ. V was cut by 2 bases and J by 0 bases, with 14 bases left in between. CDR3 region: CASSLRTDYYSGANVLTF. The CDR3 DNA reads TGTGCCAGCAGCTTACGCACGGACTACTACTCTGGGGCCAACGTCCTGACTTTC.

In its sample, this clonotype was seen a few times. The rearrangement joins TRBV30 to TRBJ2-3, with D possibly being TRBD1 or TRBD2 (6 bases each). Germline V CDR1 and CDR2: GTSNPN, SVGIG (reference sequence). This CDR3 spans 13 amino acids. The V end was cut by 6 bases, the J end by 4 bases, with 14 bases between. As DNA, the CDR3 is TGTGCCTGCTCACGGGGGCTCTCAGATACGCAGTATTTT. Translation gives CACSRGLSDTQYF.

V gene TRBV6-4 combines with J gene TRBJ2-5, with TRBD2 matching 13 bases. This CDR3 has 16 residues. Looked up from germline, CDR1 is MRHNA and CDR2 is SNTAGT. V trimming: 10 bases; J trimming: 2 bases; junction bases outside the gene matches: 10. This CDR3 is CANYTGTSGVQETQYF. The CDR3 region has the DNA TGTGCCAACTACACCGGGACTAGCGGGGTACAAGAGACCCAGTACTTC.

This clonotype was detected ten times or more. This chain links TRBV7-6 with TRBJ1-4; 8 bases line up with TRBD1. CDR3 length equals 15 residues. Germline V gene sequence: CDR1 SGHVS, CDR2 FNYEAQ. The V segment lost 3 bases and the J segment 4 bases; nucleotides outside the gene matches: 4. CDR3 amino acids: CASSFGQGRNEKLFF. The CDR3 nucleotides are TGTGCCAGCAGCTTCGGACAGGGTCGTAATGAAAAACTGTTTTTT.